What follows is one TCR beta chain and its context. The table came from immunoSEQ multiplex PCR; TCRdb's copy has only in-frame clones and leaves some out. The top ten hold roughly a sixth of the sample, which has 80,000 to 95,000 clones, 80% to 90% seen once. The sample originates from a study of blood T cell repertoires in COVID-19. Whole-study context: Sample material is recorded as cDNA or gDNA derived from T cells, B-cell-depleted T cells, or PBMCs.

V lost 11 bases and J lost 2; bases outside the gene matches: 12. The CDR3 spans 16 residues. CDR1 and CDR2 from the germline V gene are LNHDA and SQIVND (reference sequence). The chain is built from TRBV19 and TRBJ2-2; the match to TRBD1 covers 9 bases. Sequences were obtained from peripheral blood. The receptor comes from a human donor in a cohort sampled during active COVID-19. CDR3 residues: CACRDGQGINTGELFF. The DNA for the CDR3 is TGTGCCTGTCGTGATGGACAGGGGATAAACACCGGGGAGCTGTTTTTT.